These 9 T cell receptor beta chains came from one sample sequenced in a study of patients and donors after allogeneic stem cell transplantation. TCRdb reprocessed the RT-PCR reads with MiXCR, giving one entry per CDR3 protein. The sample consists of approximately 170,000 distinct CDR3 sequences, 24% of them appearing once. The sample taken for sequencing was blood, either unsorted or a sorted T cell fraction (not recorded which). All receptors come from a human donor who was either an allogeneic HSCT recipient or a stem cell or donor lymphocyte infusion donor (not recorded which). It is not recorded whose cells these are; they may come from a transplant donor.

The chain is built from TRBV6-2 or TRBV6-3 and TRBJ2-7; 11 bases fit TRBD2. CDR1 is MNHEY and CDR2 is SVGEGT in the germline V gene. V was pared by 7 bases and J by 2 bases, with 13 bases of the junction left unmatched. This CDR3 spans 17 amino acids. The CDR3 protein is CASNTPLLAGVAYEQYF. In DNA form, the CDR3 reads TGTGCCAGCAACACCCCCCTACTAGCGGGGGTAGCCTACGAGCAGTACTTC.

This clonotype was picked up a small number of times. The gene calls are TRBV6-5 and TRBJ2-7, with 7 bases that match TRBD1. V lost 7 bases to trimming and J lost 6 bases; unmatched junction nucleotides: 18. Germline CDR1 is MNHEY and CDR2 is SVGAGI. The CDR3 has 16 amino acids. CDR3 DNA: TGTGCCAGCACCAAATCCGGGACAGCCACCGCCGCCGAGCAGTACTTC. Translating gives CASTKSGTATAAEQYF.

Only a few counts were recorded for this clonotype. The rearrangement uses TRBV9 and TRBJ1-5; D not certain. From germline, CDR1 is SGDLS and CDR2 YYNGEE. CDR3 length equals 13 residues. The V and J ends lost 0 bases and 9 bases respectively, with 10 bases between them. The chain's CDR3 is CASSVEDRAPQHF. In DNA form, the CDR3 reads TGTGCCAGCAGCGTAGAGGATCGGGCGCCCCAGCATTTT.

CDR3 nucleotides: TGCGCCAGCAGCGCGGGACTAGCCAGGAACACCGGGGAGCTGTTTTTT. Amino acid sequence: CASSAGLARNTGELFF. V and J are TRBV5-1 and TRBJ2-2, with TRBD2 matching over 9 bases. The V and J ends lost 4 bases and 1 base, in that order; junction bases with no gene match: 5. The CDR3 runs to 16 residues. Germline CDR1 and CDR2: SGHRS and YFSETQ.

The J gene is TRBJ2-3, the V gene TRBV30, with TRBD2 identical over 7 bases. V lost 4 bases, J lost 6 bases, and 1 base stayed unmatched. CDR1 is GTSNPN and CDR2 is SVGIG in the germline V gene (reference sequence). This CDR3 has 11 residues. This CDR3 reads CAWTREDTQYF. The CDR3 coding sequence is TGTGCCTGGACGCGGGAGGATACGCAGTATTTT. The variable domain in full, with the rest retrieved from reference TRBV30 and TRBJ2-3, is SQTIHQWPATLVQPVGSPLSLECTVEGTSNPNLYWYRQAAGRGLQLLFYSVGIGQISSEVPQNLSASRPQDRQFILSSKKLLLSDSGFYLCAWTREDTQYFGPGTRLTVL.

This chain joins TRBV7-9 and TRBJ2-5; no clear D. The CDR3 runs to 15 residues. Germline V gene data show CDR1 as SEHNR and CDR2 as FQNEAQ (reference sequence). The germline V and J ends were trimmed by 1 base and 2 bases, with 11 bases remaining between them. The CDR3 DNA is TGTGCCAGCAGCTTAGGGGCTGTTCAGCAAGAGACCCAGTACTTC. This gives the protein CASSLGAVQQETQYF.

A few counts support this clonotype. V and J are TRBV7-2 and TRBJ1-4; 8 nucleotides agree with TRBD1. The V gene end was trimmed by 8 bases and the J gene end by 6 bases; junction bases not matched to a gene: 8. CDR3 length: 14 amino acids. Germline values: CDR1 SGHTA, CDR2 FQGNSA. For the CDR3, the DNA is TGTGCCAGCTCGCCGGACAGGGTTGATGAAAAACTGTTTTTT. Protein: CASSPDRVDEKLFF.

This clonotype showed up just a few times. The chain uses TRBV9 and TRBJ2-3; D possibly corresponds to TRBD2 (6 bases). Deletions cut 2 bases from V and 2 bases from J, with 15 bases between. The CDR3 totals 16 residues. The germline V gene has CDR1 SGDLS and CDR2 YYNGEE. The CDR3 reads CASSVEPGLNTDTQYF. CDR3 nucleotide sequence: TGTGCCAGCAGCGTTGAACCGGGACTCAACACAGATACGCAGTATTTT.

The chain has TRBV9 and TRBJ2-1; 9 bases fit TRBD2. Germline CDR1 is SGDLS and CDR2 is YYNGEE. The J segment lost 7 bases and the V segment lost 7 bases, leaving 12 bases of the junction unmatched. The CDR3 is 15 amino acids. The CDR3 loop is CASGLSGSLKNEQFF. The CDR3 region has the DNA TGTGCCAGCGGCCTTAGCGGGAGTCTGAAAAATGAGCAGTTCTTC.